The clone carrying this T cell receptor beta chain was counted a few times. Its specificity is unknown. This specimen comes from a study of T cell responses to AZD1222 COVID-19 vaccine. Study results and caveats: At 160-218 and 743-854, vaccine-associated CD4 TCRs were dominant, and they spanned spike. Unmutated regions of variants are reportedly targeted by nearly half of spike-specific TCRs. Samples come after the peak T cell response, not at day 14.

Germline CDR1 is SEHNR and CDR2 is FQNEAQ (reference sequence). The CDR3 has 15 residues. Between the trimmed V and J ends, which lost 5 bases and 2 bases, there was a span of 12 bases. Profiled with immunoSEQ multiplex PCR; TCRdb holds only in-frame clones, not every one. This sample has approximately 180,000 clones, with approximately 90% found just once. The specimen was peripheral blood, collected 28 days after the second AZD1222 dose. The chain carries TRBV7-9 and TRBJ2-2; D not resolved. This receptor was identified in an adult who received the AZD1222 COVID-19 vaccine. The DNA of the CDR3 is TGTGCCAGCAGCCCAGGTGGCCAAAACACCGGGGAGCTGTTTTTT. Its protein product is CASSPGGQNTGELFF.